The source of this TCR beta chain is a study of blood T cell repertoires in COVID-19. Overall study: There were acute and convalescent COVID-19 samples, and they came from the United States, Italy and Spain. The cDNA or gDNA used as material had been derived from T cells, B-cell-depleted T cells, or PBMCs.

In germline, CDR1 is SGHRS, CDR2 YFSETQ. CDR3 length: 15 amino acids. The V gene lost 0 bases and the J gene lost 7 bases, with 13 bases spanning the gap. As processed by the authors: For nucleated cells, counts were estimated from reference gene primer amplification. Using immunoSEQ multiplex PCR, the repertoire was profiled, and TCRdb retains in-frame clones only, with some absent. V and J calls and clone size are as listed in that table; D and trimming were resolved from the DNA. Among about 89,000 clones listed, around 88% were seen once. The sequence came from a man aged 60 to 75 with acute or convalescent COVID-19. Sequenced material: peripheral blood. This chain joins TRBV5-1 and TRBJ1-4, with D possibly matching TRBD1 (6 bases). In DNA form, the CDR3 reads TGCGCCAGCAGCTTGGCCGGGGGGGCGAGTGAAAAACTGTTTTTT. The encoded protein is CASSLAGGASEKLFF.